A selection of T cell receptor beta chains follows, all from one sample in a study of T cell repertoires in cytomegalovirus infection. TCRdb independently ran MiXCR on the reads; one entry per CDR3 protein. The sample shows 740,000 or so distinct CDR3 sequences, 35% of them seen only once. Specimen: PBMCs. These receptors all come from a human donor in good health (CMV status not recorded). Some clones in this sample may be carry-over from other donors' samples. Both conserved end residues are part of each CDR3. A D gene is named only where the DNA matches it firmly. Size is stated for part of the rows, as once, few or many counts, or as a class when the clone is expanded.

CDR3 length: 13
clone size: -
J gene: TRBJ2-5
D gene: -
V gene: TRBV29-1
CDR3 DNA: TGCAGCGTTGTGGACGCCTTGGGGGAGACCCAGTACTTC
CDR3 protein: CSVVDALGETQYF

CDR3 length: 15
clone size: few
J gene: TRBJ1-5
D gene: -
V gene: TRBV12-3/TRBV12-4
CDR3 DNA: TGTGCCAGCAGTTTAGGAAGGAGTTTCGGTCAGCCCCAGCATTTT
CDR3 protein: CASSLGRSFGQPQHF

CDR3 length: 16
clone size: -
J gene: TRBJ2-1
D gene: TRBD2
V gene: TRBV5-1
CDR3 DNA: TGCGCCAGCAGCAAGACTAGCGGGGGGGTTAACAATGAGCAGTTCTTC
CDR3 protein: CASSKTSGGVNNEQFF

CDR3 length: 12
clone size: -
J gene: TRBJ2-7
D gene: -
V gene: TRBV19
CDR3 DNA: TGTGCCTCCGGCCAGGCAGCACACGAGCAGTACTTC
CDR3 protein: CASGQAAHEQYF

CDR3 length: 12
clone size: -
J gene: TRBJ1-1
D gene: -
V gene: TRBV10-3
CDR3 DNA: TGTGCCATCGGGGCCGCTATCCCTGAAGCTTTCTTT
CDR3 protein: CAIGAAIPEAFF

CDR3 length: 14
clone size: -
J gene: TRBJ2-1
D gene: TRBD2
V gene: TRBV28
CDR3 DNA: TGTGCCAGCAGAACCCCGACCGGGACTAAAGACCAGTTCTTC
CDR3 protein: CASRTPTGTKDQFF

CDR3 length: 15
clone size: many
J gene: TRBJ2-1
D gene: TRBD2
V gene: TRBV12-3/TRBV12-4
CDR3 DNA: TGTGCCAGCAGTTTGCTAGCGGGGGTCTCCAATGAGCAGTTCTTC
CDR3 protein: CASSLLAGVSNEQFF

CDR3 length: 14
clone size: few
J gene: TRBJ2-5
D gene: TRBD2
V gene: TRBV7-6
CDR3 DNA: TGTGCCAGCAGCTCCTCTAGCGGTGAAGAGACCCAGTACTTC
CDR3 protein: CASSSSSGEETQYF

CDR3 length: 13
clone size: -
J gene: TRBJ2-5
D gene: -
V gene: TRBV7-3
CDR3 DNA: TGTGCCAGCAGCTTAGAGACTCCGGAGACCCAGTACTTC
CDR3 protein: CASSLETPETQYF

CDR3 length: 14
clone size: few
J gene: TRBJ2-5
D gene: TRBD2
V gene: TRBV20-1
CDR3 DNA: TGCAGTGCTAGTACCGGGAGGGCCCAAGAGACCCAGTACTTC
CDR3 protein: CSASTGRAQETQYF

CDR3 length: 13
clone size: -
J gene: TRBJ2-3
D gene: -
V gene: TRBV7-8
CDR3 DNA: TGTGCCAGCAATCAAATGGGGTCGAATACGCAGTATTTT
CDR3 protein: CASNQMGSNTQYF

CDR3 length: 13
clone size: -
J gene: TRBJ2-1
D gene: -
V gene: TRBV28
CDR3 DNA: TGTGCCAGCAGTTTCGGGTACTACAATGAGCAGTTCTTC
CDR3 protein: CASSFGYYNEQFF

CDR3 length: 16
clone size: few
J gene: TRBJ2-1
D gene: -
V gene: TRBV7-6
CDR3 DNA: TGTGCCAGCAGCTTTTCTACCGGACTGAACTACAATGAGCAGTTCTTC
CDR3 protein: CASSFSTGLNYNEQFF

CDR3 length: 18
clone size: -
J gene: TRBJ2-5
D gene: TRBD2
V gene: TRBV20-1
CDR3 DNA: TGCAGTGCTATAATCGGGACTAGCGGGAGGTTAACCCAAGAGACCCAGTACTTC
CDR3 protein: CSAIIGTSGRLTQETQYF

CDR3 length: 16
clone size: few
J gene: TRBJ1-1
D gene: TRBD1
V gene: TRBV18
CDR3 DNA: TGTGCCAGCTCACCACAGGGACAGAAAACCAACACTGAAGCTTTCTTT
CDR3 protein: CASSPQGQKTNTEAFF

CDR3 length: 16
clone size: -
J gene: TRBJ1-2
D gene: -
V gene: TRBV6-6
CDR3 DNA: TGTGCCAGCAGTTACTCGGGGGGCCACACCAAATATGGCTACACCTTC
CDR3 protein: CASSYSGGHTKYGYTF

CDR3 length: 13
clone size: few
J gene: TRBJ1-1
D gene: -
V gene: TRBV20-1
CDR3 DNA: TGCAGTGCTTTTGGGACGGAAAACACTGAAGCTTTCTTT
CDR3 protein: CSAFGTENTEAFF

CDR3 length: 15
clone size: -
J gene: TRBJ2-3
D gene: TRBD2
V gene: TRBV5-1
CDR3 DNA: TGCGCCAGCAGCCTAACTGGGACTAACACAGATACGCAGTATTTT
CDR3 protein: CASSLTGTNTDTQYF

CDR3 length: 16
clone size: few
J gene: TRBJ2-1
D gene: TRBD2
V gene: TRBV3-1
CDR3 DNA: TGTGCCAGCAGCTCGAGACTAGCTGTCTCCTACAATGAGCAGTTCTTC
CDR3 protein: CASSSRLAVSYNEQFF

CDR3 length: 14
clone size: -
J gene: TRBJ1-1
D gene: -
V gene: TRBV3-1
CDR3 DNA: TGTGCCAGCAGCCAAAACAGCCTGAACACTGAAGCTTTCTTT
CDR3 protein: CASSQNSLNTEAFF

CDR3 length: 13
clone size: -
J gene: TRBJ1-5
D gene: -
V gene: TRBV20-1
CDR3 DNA: TGCAGTGCTGCAGGGTATAGCAATCAGCCCCAGCATTTT
CDR3 protein: CSAAGYSNQPQHF

CDR3 length: 14
clone size: many
J gene: TRBJ2-7
D gene: -
V gene: TRBV7-7
CDR3 DNA: TGTGCTAGCAGCTTCGGTACAGGGCTTTACGAGCAGTACTTC
CDR3 protein: CASSFGTGLYEQYF

CDR3 length: 14
clone size: -
J gene: TRBJ2-7
D gene: -
V gene: TRBV10-3
CDR3 DNA: TGTGCCATCAGCACCGGGAGCAGGGCCTACGAGCAGTACTTC
CDR3 protein: CAISTGSRAYEQYF

CDR3 length: 14
clone size: few
J gene: TRBJ1-6
D gene: -
V gene: TRBV28
CDR3 DNA: TGTGCCAGCGGATCGACAGCTTCGGGGTCACCCCTCCACTTT
CDR3 protein: CASGSTASGSPLHF

CDR3 length: 13
clone size: few
J gene: TRBJ2-7
D gene: TRBD1
V gene: TRBV10-3
CDR3 DNA: TGTGCCATCAGTGGGACAGGGGACGACGAGCAGTACTTC
CDR3 protein: CAISGTGDDEQYF

CDR3 length: 14
clone size: -
J gene: TRBJ2-1
D gene: -
V gene: TRBV12-3/TRBV12-4
CDR3 DNA: TGTGCCAGCAGCCTAGGCTCAAACAATATTCGTCAGTTCTTC
CDR3 protein: CASSLGSNNIRQFF

CDR3 length: 14
clone size: once
J gene: TRBJ1-2
D gene: -
V gene: TRBV6-2/TRBV6-3
CDR3 DNA: TGTGCCAGCAGGGGGCGGATGCCTAACTATGGCTACACCTTC
CDR3 protein: CASRGRMPNYGYTF

CDR3 length: 16
clone size: -
J gene: TRBJ2-4
D gene: TRBD1
V gene: TRBV28
CDR3 DNA: TGTGCCAGCAGTTACCCGGGACAGGGAGCCAAAAACATTCAGTACTTC
CDR3 protein: CASSYPGQGAKNIQYF

CDR3 length: 15
clone size: -
J gene: TRBJ1-1
D gene: -
V gene: TRBV11-2
CDR3 DNA: TGTGCCAGCAGCGCAGGCAGGGGTGGTCACACTGAAGCTTTCTTT
CDR3 protein: CASSAGRGGHTEAFF

CDR3 length: 15
clone size: once
J gene: TRBJ1-1
D gene: -
V gene: TRBV6-1
CDR3 DNA: TGTGCCAGCAGTGAAGCCATTGCTCTCAGCACTGAAGCTTTCTTT
CDR3 protein: CASSEAIALSTEAFF

CDR3 length: 14
clone size: few
J gene: TRBJ2-7
D gene: TRBD2
V gene: TRBV5-1
CDR3 DNA: TGCGCCAGCAGCCGGGGGGACGGCACCTACGAGCAGTACTTC
CDR3 protein: CASSRGDGTYEQYF

CDR3 length: 14
clone size: few
J gene: TRBJ2-3
D gene: -
V gene: TRBV20-1
CDR3 DNA: TGCAGTGCTAGTAAGGCGGCTAGCACAGATACGCAGTATTTT
CDR3 protein: CSASKAASTDTQYF

CDR3 length: 15
clone size: -
J gene: TRBJ2-1
D gene: TRBD2
V gene: TRBV6-2/TRBV6-3
CDR3 DNA: TGTGCCAGCAGGGTAGCGGGATTGGTGTACAATGAGCAGTTCTTC
CDR3 protein: CASRVAGLVYNEQFF

CDR3 length: 13
clone size: few
J gene: TRBJ2-7
D gene: -
V gene: TRBV7-3
CDR3 DNA: TGTGCCAGCAGCCCCCACTCTTCGGGGGAGCAGTACTTC
CDR3 protein: CASSPHSSGEQYF

CDR3 length: 16
clone size: -
J gene: TRBJ2-2
D gene: -
V gene: TRBV11-2
CDR3 DNA: TGTGCCAGCAGCTTATGGCAGGGTAGTGGTCGGGGGGAGCTGTTTTTT
CDR3 protein: CASSLWQGSGRGELFF

CDR3 length: 16
clone size: few
J gene: TRBJ2-1
D gene: -
V gene: TRBV6-2/TRBV6-3
CDR3 DNA: TGTGCCAGCAGTTACATGGAGGGCCTCTCCTACAATGAGCAGTTCTTC
CDR3 protein: CASSYMEGLSYNEQFF

CDR3 length: 13
clone size: many
J gene: TRBJ1-1
D gene: -
V gene: TRBV5-1
CDR3 DNA: TGCGCCAGCAGCTTGGCCACGGCAACTGAAGCTTTCTTT
CDR3 protein: CASSLATATEAFF

CDR3 length: 14
clone size: -
J gene: TRBJ2-7
D gene: -
V gene: TRBV20-1
CDR3 DNA: TGCAGTGCTAGAGATGGGGGAGTGTCTTACGAGCAGTACTTC
CDR3 protein: CSARDGGVSYEQYF

CDR3 length: 14
clone size: few
J gene: TRBJ1-2
D gene: -
V gene: TRBV28
CDR3 DNA: TGTGCCAGCAGAGAGACCGGGAGTAGGGACGGCTACACCTTC
CDR3 protein: CASRETGSRDGYTF

CDR3 length: 14
clone size: -
J gene: TRBJ2-3
D gene: TRBD2
V gene: TRBV6-4
CDR3 DNA: TGTGCCACCTCTGGACTAGCGGAAGCAGATACGCAGTATTTT
CDR3 protein: CATSGLAEADTQYF

CDR3 length: 17
clone size: few
J gene: TRBJ2-7
D gene: -
V gene: TRBV28
CDR3 DNA: TGTGCCAGCAGAAAGATCTACCGGGACTCAAAGACCTACGAGCAGTACTTC
CDR3 protein: CASRKIYRDSKTYEQYF

CDR3 length: 18
clone size: many
J gene: TRBJ1-2
D gene: TRBD1
V gene: TRBV7-8
CDR3 DNA: TGTGCCAGCAGCTACCAACCTCCTACCGGGACAGGGAGCGATGGCTACACCTTC
CDR3 protein: CASSYQPPTGTGSDGYTF

CDR3 length: 12
clone size: few
J gene: TRBJ1-2
D gene: -
V gene: TRBV6-1
CDR3 DNA: TGTGCCAGCACCGGGGGGAACTATGGCTACACCTTC
CDR3 protein: CASTGGNYGYTF

CDR3 length: 16
clone size: -
J gene: TRBJ2-2
D gene: -
V gene: TRBV5-1
CDR3 DNA: TGCGCCAGCAGCCAGGGGTCCAGATCGAACACCGGGGAGCTGTTTTTT
CDR3 protein: CASSQGSRSNTGELFF

CDR3 length: 14
clone size: many
J gene: TRBJ1-2
D gene: TRBD1
V gene: TRBV7-2
CDR3 DNA: TGTGCCAGCAGCTCCCGGACAGGTGCGGTTGGCTACACCTTC
CDR3 protein: CASSSRTGAVGYTF

CDR3 length: 14
clone size: -
J gene: TRBJ1-5
D gene: TRBD1
V gene: TRBV6-1
CDR3 DNA: TGTGCCAGCAGCTACAGGGGGGGGCGGCAGCCCCAGCATTTT
CDR3 protein: CASSYRGGRQPQHF

CDR3 length: 16
clone size: -
J gene: TRBJ2-3
D gene: -
V gene: TRBV4-1
CDR3 DNA: TGCGCCAGCAGCCCAGTTGCAGGGTGGGGCACAGATACGCAGTATTTT
CDR3 protein: CASSPVAGWGTDTQYF